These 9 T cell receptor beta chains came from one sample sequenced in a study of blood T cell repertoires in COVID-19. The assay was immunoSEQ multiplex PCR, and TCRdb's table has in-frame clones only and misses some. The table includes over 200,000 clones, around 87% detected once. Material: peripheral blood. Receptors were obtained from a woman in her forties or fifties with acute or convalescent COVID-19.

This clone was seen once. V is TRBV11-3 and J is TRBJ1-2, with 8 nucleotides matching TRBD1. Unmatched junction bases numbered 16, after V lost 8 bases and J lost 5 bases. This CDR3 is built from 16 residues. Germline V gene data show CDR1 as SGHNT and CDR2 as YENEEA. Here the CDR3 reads CASFPTGDANHYGYTF. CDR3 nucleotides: TGTGCCAGCTTCCCGACAGGGGACGCCAATCATTATGGCTACACCTTC.

This CDR3 reads CASRLEEGYGYTF. CDR3 nucleotide sequence: TGTGCCAGCAGGCTGGAGGAAGGCTATGGCTACACCTTC. V is TRBV28 and J is TRBJ1-2; no clear D. The CDR3 extends over 13 amino acids. Per the germline V gene, CDR1 is MDHEN and CDR2 is SYDVKM. V was shortened by 6 bases and J by 4 bases, with 12 bases between the two germline ends.

The CDR3 region has the DNA TGTGCCAGCAGTACCCACGGGACAGGGTCCTACGAGCAGTACTTC. Its protein product is CASSTHGTGSYEQYF. The chain joins TRBV28 to TRBJ2-7, with 9 bases that match TRBD1. Per germline, CDR1 MDHEN and CDR2 SYDVKM. This CDR3 is 15 amino acids long. Trimming removed 5 bases from V and 1 base from J; junction bases left unmatched: 6.

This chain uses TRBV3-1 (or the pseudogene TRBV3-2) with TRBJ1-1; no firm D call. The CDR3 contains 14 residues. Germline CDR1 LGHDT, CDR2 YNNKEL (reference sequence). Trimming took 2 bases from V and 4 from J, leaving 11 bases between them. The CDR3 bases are TGTGCCAGCAGCCAATCCGGTTTTTTCACTGAAGCTTTCTTT. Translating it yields CASSQSGFFTEAFF.

The CDR3 DNA follows: TGTGCCAGCAGCTTGATCGGGATTGGCGATACGCAGTATTTT. Protein sequence: CASSLIGIGDTQYF. The gene calls are TRBV5-4 and TRBJ2-3; tentative D call: TRBD2 (5 bases). The V end lost 1 base, the J end lost 6 bases, and 12 bases lay between the germline ends. Germline V gives CDR1 SGHNT, CDR2 YYREEE (reference sequence). CDR3 length: 14 residues.

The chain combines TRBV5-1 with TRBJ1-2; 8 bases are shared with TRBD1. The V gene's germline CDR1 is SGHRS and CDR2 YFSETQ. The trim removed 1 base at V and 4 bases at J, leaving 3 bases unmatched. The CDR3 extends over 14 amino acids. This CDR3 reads CASSLSGTGYGYTF. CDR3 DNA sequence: TGCGCCAGCAGCTTGTCTGGGACAGGCTATGGCTACACCTTC.

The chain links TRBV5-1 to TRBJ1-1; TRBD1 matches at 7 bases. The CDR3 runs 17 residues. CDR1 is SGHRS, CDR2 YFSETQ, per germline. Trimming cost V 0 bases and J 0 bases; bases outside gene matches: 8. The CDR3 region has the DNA TGCGCCAGCAGCTTGGGGGCCCACACAGGGGTGAACACTGAAGCTTTCTTT. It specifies CASSLGAHTGVNTEAFF.

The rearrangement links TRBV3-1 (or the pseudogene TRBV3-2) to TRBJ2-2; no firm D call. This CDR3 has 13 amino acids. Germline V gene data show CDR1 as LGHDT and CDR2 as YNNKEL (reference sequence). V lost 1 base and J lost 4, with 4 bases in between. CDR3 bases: TGTGCCAGCAGCCAAGCCGTCACCGGGGAGCTGTTTTTT. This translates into CASSQAVTGELFF.

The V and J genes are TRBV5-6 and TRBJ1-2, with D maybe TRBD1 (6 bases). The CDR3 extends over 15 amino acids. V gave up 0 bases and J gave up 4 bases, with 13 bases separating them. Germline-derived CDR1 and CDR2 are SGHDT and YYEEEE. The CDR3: CASSLAAGDAYGYTF. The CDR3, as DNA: TGTGCCAGCAGCTTGGCCGCAGGGGACGCCTATGGCTACACCTTC. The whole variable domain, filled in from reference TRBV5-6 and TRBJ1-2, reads DAGVTQSPTHLIKTRGQQVTLRCSPKSGHDTVSWYQQALGQGPQFIFQYYEEEERQRGNFPDRFSGHQFPNYSSELNVNALLLGDSALYLCASSLAAGDAYGYTFGSGTRLTVV.